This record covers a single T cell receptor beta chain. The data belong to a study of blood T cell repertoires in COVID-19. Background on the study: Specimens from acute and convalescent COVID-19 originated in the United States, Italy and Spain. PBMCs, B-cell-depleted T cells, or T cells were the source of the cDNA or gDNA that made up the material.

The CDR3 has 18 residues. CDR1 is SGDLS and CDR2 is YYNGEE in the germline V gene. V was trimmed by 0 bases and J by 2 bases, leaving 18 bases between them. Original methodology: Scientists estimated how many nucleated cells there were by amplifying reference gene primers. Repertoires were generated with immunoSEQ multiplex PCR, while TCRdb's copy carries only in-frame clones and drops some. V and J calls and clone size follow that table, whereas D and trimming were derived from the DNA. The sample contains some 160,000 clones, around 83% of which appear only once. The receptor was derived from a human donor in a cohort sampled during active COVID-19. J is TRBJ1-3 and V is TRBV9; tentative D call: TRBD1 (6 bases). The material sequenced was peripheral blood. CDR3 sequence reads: CASSVDPGGAGAGNTIYF. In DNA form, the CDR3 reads TGTGCCAGCAGCGTAGACCCGGGGGGGGCTGGAGCTGGAAACACCATATATTTT. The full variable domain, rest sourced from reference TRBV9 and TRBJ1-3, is DSGVTQTPKHLITATGQRVTLRCSPRSGDLSVYWYQQSLDQGLQFLIQYYNGEERAKGNILERFSAQQFPDLHSELNLSSLELGDSALYFCASSVDPGGAGAGNTIYFGEGSWLTVV.